This TCR beta chain came from a study of blood T cells in healthy people across ages. Sample-barcoded 5' priming and a J-beta primer mix drove a second PCR of roughly 7 to 11 cycles. A template-switch adaptor containing 12 random nucleotides labeled each cDNA molecule. MiXCR, applied by TCRdb to the 5' RACE reads, yields one record per CDR3 protein. The table lists around 1.7 million distinct CDR3 sequences, roughly 27% of them singletons. This clonotype has a handful of counts. Its cognate antigen is unknown. This CDR3 is built from 15 residues. Study results and caveats: Diversity of TCR beta per million T cells declined in a roughly linear way with age.

There were healthy Caucasian individuals from Russia, aged roughly 6 to 95, serving as donors. The sequencing input was blood. The chain combines TRBV21-1 with TRBJ1-1; the table calls TRBD1, which could not be checked here. TRBV21-1 is reported as a pseudogene. The clonotype originates from a woman aged 25 to 39 in good health. CDR3 loop: CASSKKQGSNTEAFF. CDR3 nucleotide sequence: TGTGCCAGCAGCAAAAAACAGGGATCGAACACTGAAGCTTTCTTT.